A selection of T cell receptor beta chains follows, all from one sample in a study of blood T cells in healthy people across ages. TCRdb itself ran the 5' RACE reads through MiXCR, one entry per CDR3 protein. Of 700,000 to 850,000 distinct CDR3 sequences listed, approximately 35% were seen once; the top ten hold roughly 13%. The sequenced material came from blood. All receptors derive from a man younger than 35 in good health. CDR3s leave out the opening cysteine and the closing phenylalanine or tryptophan.

TRBJ1-4	TRBV15	ATSSGRRTGNEKLF
TRBJ2-4	TRBV18	ASSPYPGQKKNIQY
TRBJ1-2	TRBV4-3	ASSQDGPSTGYT
TRBJ2-5	TRBV12-3/TRBV12-4	ASSPGTGSSNEQY
TRBJ2-1	TRBV4-2	ASSQDWGAGEQF
TRBJ2-5	TRBV25-1	ASSPRDSLEQY
TRBJ2-1	TRBV7-2	ASSSFYSSGGVNGQF
TRBJ2-7	TRBV20-1	SARQGSSYEQY
TRBJ2-1	TRBV6-7	ASRASGLSSYNEQF
TRBJ1-5	TRBV7-4	ASSYRLLTGGSDECNQPQH
TRBJ1-2	TRBV12-3/TRBV12-4	ASSFYPYGYT
TRBJ1-1	TRBV5-1	ASSGRDRDVSYIDLNTEAF
TRBJ2-7	TRBV7-2	ASSPSNPGHMSYEQY
TRBJ1-2	TRBV9	ASGEDGLYGYT
TRBJ1-1	TRBV29-1	SARTGDGTEAF
TRBJ2-1	TRBV27	ASSLSGQHVQF
TRBJ2-3	TRBV7-2	ASSLVGGVFMSTDTQY
TRBJ2-7	TRBV21-1	ASTRTGTYEQY
TRBJ1-1	TRBV6-5	ASRPHTGNTEAF
TRBJ2-4	TRBV29-1	SVAGTSGVLAKNIQY
TRBJ2-1	TRBV4-1	ASSQEGTNNYNEQF
TRBJ1-2	TRBV9	ASSVEAGGDYGYT
TRBJ2-5	TRBV7-6	ASTHSGVGETQY
TRBJ2-5	TRBV2	AFGMYQETQY
TRBJ1-2	TRBV28	ASNAGTGSYDYT
TRBJ2-3	TRBV4-3	ASSLRTGSDTQY
TRBJ2-6	TRBV6-2/TRBV6-3	ASSYVTSSGANVLT
TRBJ1-2	TRBV6-5	ASRRGTKGENYGYT
TRBJ2-1	TRBV6-2/TRBV6-3	ASSYSLYLGSSYSEQF
TRBJ2-5	TRBV9	ASSVGQRGETQY
TRBJ1-2	TRBV7-2	ASSPTVSRGST
TRBJ1-1	TRBV20-1	SGRGGDEWTEAF
TRBJ1-1	TRBV20-1	SASGEAF
NA	TRBV4-3	ASSQEVGLDYEQY
TRBJ1-1	TRBV4-2	ASSLERTEVNTEAF
TRBJ2-5	TRBV18	ASSPTKGLQETQY
TRBJ2-3	TRBV29-1	SVGTSGATDTQY
TRBJ2-3	TRBV12-3/TRBV12-4	ASRPAVLTDTQY
TRBJ2-5	TRBV20-1	SAKSNRGFSGETQY
TRBJ1-2	TRBV7-2	ASSPQSNYGYT
TRBJ1-2	TRBV7-9	ASSLYRGPNYGYT
NA	TRBV4-3	ASSQGDRDYNEQY
TRBJ2-5	TRBV12-3/TRBV12-4	ASSPSPGTQGTQY
TRBJ2-5	TRBV5-1	ASSFDTGRETQY
TRBJ1-4	TRBV27	ATATDNEKLF
TRBJ2-2	TRBV20-1	SARRDAGVTGELF
TRBJ2-7	TRBV2	ASTPGYEQY
TRBJ2-2	TRBV2	ASSRTGLLETGELF
TRBJ1-2	TRBV6-1	VSSESGGADYT
TRBJ2-3	TRBV12-3/TRBV12-4	ASSLGLSGGQTTDTQY
TRBJ1-1	TRBV4-1	ASSQTGTGGTEAF